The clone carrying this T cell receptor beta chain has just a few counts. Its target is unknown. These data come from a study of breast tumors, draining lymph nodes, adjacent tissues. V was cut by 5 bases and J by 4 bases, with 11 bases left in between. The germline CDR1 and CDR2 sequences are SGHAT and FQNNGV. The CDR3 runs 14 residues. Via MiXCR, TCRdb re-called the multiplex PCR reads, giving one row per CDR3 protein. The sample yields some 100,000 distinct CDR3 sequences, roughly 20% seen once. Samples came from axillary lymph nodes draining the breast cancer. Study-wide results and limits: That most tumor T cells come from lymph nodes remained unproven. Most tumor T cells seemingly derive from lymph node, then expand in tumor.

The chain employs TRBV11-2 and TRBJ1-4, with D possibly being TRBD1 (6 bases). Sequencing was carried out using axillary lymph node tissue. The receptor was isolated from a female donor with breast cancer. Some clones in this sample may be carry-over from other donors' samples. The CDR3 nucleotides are TGTGCCAGCAGCCAGGACAGCTTTAATGAAAAACTGTTTTTT. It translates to CASSQDSFNEKLFF.